This TCR beta chain was sequenced in a study of CD8+CD57+ T cells in acquired aplastic anemia. Whole-study context: Sorted CD4+ plus CD8+ cells gave DNA averaging around 3 ug.

V dropped 3 bases and J dropped 9 bases, with 17 bases sitting between them. The CDR3 totals 15 residues. Germline CDR1 MGHDK, CDR2 SYGVNS. In the case of this clonotype: Its antigen is currently unknown.

Investigators profiled TCR beta VDJ and CDR3 from genomic DNA template. TCRdb itself ran the reads through MiXCR, one entry per CDR3 protein. The sample includes around 170,000 distinct CDR3 sequences, around 60% of them seen just once. The study, taken as a whole, reports: Patients shared around 30 CD8+ CDR3 sequences with controls. Significant differences in CD8+ Simpson's diversity were not observed between patients and controls.

This sequence joins TRBV25-1 and TRBJ1-4; D might be TRBD1 (5 bases). Material: sorted CD4+, CD8+, or CD8+CD57+ T cells (not recorded which) from PBMCs. This sequence was found in a human donor in good health. CDR3 in amino acids: CASSDSRGEGKKLFF. The CDR3 nucleotides are TGTGCCAGCAGTGACTCTCGGGGGGAGGGGAAAAAACTGTTTTTT.